The entry below describes one T cell receptor beta chain. In its sample, this clone was seen a few times. Its antigen remains undetermined. The input lacks base qualities; no much larger clone sits a single base away. The label giving this sample's time point can be read as: cycle 2 day 1 (C2D1) of nivolumab. Relapse after autologous stem cell transplantation had occurred in all trial patients, and cohorts A, B and C were distinguished by prior brentuximab vedotin exposure. A total of 50 to 70 patients with relapsed/refractory classical Hodgkin lymphoma made up the trial cohort, and each patient's best overall response was complete response, partial response or progressive disease. Trial patients were treated with single-agent nivolumab in the multi-cohort phase II CheckMate 205 trial. An independent review committee assessed best overall response by applying the 2007 International Working Group response criteria. Trial PBMCs were collected just before the start of nivolumab (C1D1) and during therapy at cycle 2 day 1 and cycle 4 day 1. Peripheral blood was collected in 8 mL Vacutainer Cell Preparation Tubes, from which PBMCs were isolated by centrifugation and then cryopreserved.

The Qiagen DNeasy kit was used to extract genomic DNA both from unsorted PBMCs and from the negatively selected CD4+ and CD8+ fractions. Amplification of TCR beta CDR3 regions was done by immunoSEQ multiplex PCR with primers that anneal to V and J segments. Amplification bias was minimized using a synthetic immune receptor repertoire, and residual bias was removed computationally after sequencing. In the source study's methods: Custom Python scripts were used to quantify repertoire diversity as the Shannon entropy index. Unsorted, CD4+ and CD8+ repertoires were examined separately, except in combined analyses, for which CD4+ and CD8+ sequences were merged in silico. Clonal expansion was defined as a frequency increase of at least 2-fold after treatment compared with C1D1, and clones undetected at baseline were assigned a pseudocount of 0.5. Singleton clones were defined as clones with 0 or 1 copy at C1D1, and non-singleton clones were defined as clones with 2 or more copies. Clones expanded in unsorted samples were labelled as CD4+, CD8+ or unknown by matching protein sequences in sorted samples from the same patient. Wilcoxon tests were applied to paired samples to test diversity changes from C1D1 to C4D1. TCRdb took this table from immuneACCESS and kept in-frame rearrangements with V and J called. Such tables lack part of the clones; where checked against another copy, unresolved V genes explain under half of the gap, and the rest is unexplained. The DNA was the basis for D and trimming; V, J and clone size are from that table. Present in this sample are 70,000 or so clones, 71% of which were seen just once. The ten largest clonotypes hold over 7.5% of the sample.

These data belong to a study of PD-1 blockade in classical Hodgkin lymphoma (dated by TCRdb to between 2020 and 2021). Concerning the study at large: Nivolumab dosing was 3 mg/kg intravenously every 2 weeks, continuing until either disease progression or unacceptable toxicity. The study used TCR beta sequencing and CyTOF to define a peripheral blood immune signature of response to PD-1 blockade in classical Hodgkin lymphoma.

General findings and caveats noted by the study authors: Baseline TCR diversity was reported to be lower in newly diagnosed patients than in healthy donors and to be lower still in relapsed/refractory patients. Trial patients with a complete response had baseline diversity similar to that of newly diagnosed patients, while partial responders and progressors had significantly lower diversity. By C4D1, a significant rise was seen in CD4+ TCR diversity but not in CD8+ TCR diversity (p=0.0027 vs p=0.16), and the rise was most apparent among complete responders (p=0.02). Diversity was lower in patients who began nivolumab less than 1 year after ASCT, so these patients were left out of later analyses to avoid confounding by immune reconstitution. The study covered only a single clinical trial cohort, and the causes of the repertoire differences, possibly disease activity or prior therapy, were still not defined.

Based on the germline V gene, the CDR1 and CDR2 sequences are SGHTA and FQGNSA. The CDR3 has 14 amino acids, counting the end cysteine and phenylalanine. Kept here is only the CDR3 DNA, which spans 42 bases and is read in frame from base 1. Trimming takes 5 bases from V and 0 bases from J, and the germline ends sit 10 bases apart. The source was peripheral blood mononuclear cells (PBMCs), collected before the second cycle of nivolumab. The chain uses TRBV7-2 and TRBJ1-1; perhaps TRBD1 is the D gene, with 5 bases matching. The sequence derives from a human donor with classical Hodgkin lymphoma. At the DNA level, the sequence is TGTGCCAGCAGCGCGGGACGGGTGAACACTGAAGCTTTCTTT. It codes for CASSAGRVNTEAFF.